This T cell receptor (beta chain) came from a study of radiation and T cells in renal cell carcinoma. General study results and limits: No pretreatment tumor biopsies were available for baseline clonotypes. In blood, top tumor clones expanded by 2 weeks, shrinking by 4.

Profiled with immunoSEQ multiplex PCR; TCRdb holds only in-frame clones, not every one. The table shows about 90,000 clones, with about 82% occurring only once. CDR3 length: 15 residues. Germline V gene lookup returns CDR1 MDHEN and CDR2 SYDVKM. The V end was cut by 8 bases, the J end by 0 bases, with 14 bases between. As to time point: blood 4 weeks post-SBRT, at nephrectomy. The treatment here: 15 Gy SBRT to primary tumor, nephrectomy 4 weeks later. Nephrectomy followed 15 Gy stereotactic body radiation by 4 weeks. This renal cell carcinoma was of the clear cell type. On this clone: Its antigen is undetermined.

This clonotype originated in a man over 45 with renal cell carcinoma. Sequences were derived from blood, sampled from a patient whose treatment included radiotherapy and nephrectomy. The chain is built from TRBV28 and TRBJ2-4, with D uncertain. This CDR3 is CASVKARIAKNIQYF. CDR3 coding DNA: TGTGCCAGCGTAAAGGCACGGATAGCCAAAAACATTCAGTACTTC.